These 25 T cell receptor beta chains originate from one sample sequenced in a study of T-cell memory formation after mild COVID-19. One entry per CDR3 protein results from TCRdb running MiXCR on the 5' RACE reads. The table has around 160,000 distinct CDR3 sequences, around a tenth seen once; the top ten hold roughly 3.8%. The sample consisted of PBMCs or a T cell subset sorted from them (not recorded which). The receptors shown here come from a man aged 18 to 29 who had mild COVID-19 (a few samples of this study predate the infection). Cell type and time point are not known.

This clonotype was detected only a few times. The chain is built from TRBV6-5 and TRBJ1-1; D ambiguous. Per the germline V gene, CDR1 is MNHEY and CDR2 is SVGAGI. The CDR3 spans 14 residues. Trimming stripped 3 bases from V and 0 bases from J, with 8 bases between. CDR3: CASSYTVMNTEAFF. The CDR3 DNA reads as TGTGCCAGCAGTTATACAGTCATGAACACTGAAGCTTTCTTT.

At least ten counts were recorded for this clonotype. CDR3 sequence (DNA): TGCGCCAGCAGCTACAGGGATACAGATACGCAGTATTTT. It translates to CASSYRDTDTQYF. The chain is built from TRBV5-1 and TRBJ2-3, with a possible D match to TRBD1 (6 bases). Trimming shortened V by 3 bases and J by 3 bases, and 8 bases separated the two germline ends. The CDR3 contains 13 residues. The germline V gene encodes CDR1 SGHRS and CDR2 YFSETQ.

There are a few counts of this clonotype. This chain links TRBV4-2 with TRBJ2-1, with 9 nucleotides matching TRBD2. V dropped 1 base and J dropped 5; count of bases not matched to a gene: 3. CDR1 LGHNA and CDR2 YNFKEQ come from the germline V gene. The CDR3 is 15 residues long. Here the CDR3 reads CASSQGSGGNNEQFF. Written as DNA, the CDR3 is TGTGCCAGCAGCCAAGGAAGCGGGGGGAACAATGAGCAGTTCTTC.

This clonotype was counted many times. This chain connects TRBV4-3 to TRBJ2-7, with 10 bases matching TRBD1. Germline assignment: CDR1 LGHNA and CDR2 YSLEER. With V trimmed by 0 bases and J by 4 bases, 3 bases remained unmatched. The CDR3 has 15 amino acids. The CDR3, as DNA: TGCGCCAGCAGCCAAGAGGCGGACAGGGGGTACGAGCAGTACTTC. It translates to CASSQEADRGYEQYF.

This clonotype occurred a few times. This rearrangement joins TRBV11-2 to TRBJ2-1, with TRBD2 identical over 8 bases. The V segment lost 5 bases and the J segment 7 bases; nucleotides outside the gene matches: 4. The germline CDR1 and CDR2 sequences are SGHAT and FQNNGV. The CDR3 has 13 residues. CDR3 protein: CASSPTSVNEQFF. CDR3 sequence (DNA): TGTGCCAGCAGCCCGACTAGCGTGAATGAGCAGTTCTTC.

The CDR3 DNA is TGTGCCAGCAGCGGAGATGGGAGCGGGGACGCAGGATACAATGAGCAGTTCTTC. Its protein product is CASSGDGSGDAGYNEQFF. The V gene is TRBV5-6, the J gene TRBJ2-1; TRBD2 matches 7 bases. Germline V gives CDR1 SGHDT, CDR2 YYEEEE. CDR3 length: 18 amino acids. Germline trimming cut 4 bases from V and 4 bases from J; bases unmatched to any gene: 17. The variable domain in full, completed from reference TRBV5-6 and TRBJ2-1, reads DAGVTQSPTHLIKTRGQQVTLRCSPKSGHDTVSWYQQALGQGPQFIFQYYEEEERQRGNFPDRFSGHQFPNYSSELNVNALLLGDSALYLCASSGDGSGDAGYNEQFFGPGTRLTVL.

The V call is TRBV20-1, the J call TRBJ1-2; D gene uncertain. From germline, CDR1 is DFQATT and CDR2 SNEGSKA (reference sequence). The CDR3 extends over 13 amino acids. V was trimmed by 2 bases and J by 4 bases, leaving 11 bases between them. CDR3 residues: CSARSELVYGYTF. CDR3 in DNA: TGCAGTGCTAGAAGTGAATTAGTCTATGGCTACACCTTC.

CDR3: CASNSGGGYEQFF. The DNA of the CDR3 is TGTGCCAGCAATTCAGGGGGGGGCTACGAGCAGTTCTTC. The chain links TRBV7-2 to TRBJ2-1; TRBD1 or TRBD2 may be the D gene (7 bases each). Germline loops: CDR1 SGHTA, CDR2 FQGNSA. This CDR3 spans 13 amino acids. V gave up 7 bases and J gave up 10 bases, with 17 bases separating them.

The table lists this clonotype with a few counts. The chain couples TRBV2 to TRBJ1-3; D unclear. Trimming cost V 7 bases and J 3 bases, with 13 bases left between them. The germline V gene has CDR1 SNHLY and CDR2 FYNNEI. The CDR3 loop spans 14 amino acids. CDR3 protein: CASTVPGYGNTIYF. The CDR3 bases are TGTGCCAGCACAGTACCGGGTTATGGAAACACCATATATTTT.

CDR3 sequence reads: CASKEQPHYGYTF. The CDR3 DNA reads TGTGCCAGCAAGGAACAGCCCCACTATGGCTACACCTTC. The rearrangement links TRBV12-3 or TRBV12-4 to TRBJ1-2, with D unclear. This CDR3 is built from 13 residues. The V end was cut by 7 bases, the J end by 3 bases, with 12 bases between.

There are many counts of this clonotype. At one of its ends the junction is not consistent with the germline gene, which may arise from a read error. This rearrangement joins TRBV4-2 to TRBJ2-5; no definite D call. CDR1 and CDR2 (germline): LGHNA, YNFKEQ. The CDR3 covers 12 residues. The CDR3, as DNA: TGCGCCAGCAGCCAAGATCGGGAGACCCAGTACTTC. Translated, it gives CASSQDRETQYF.

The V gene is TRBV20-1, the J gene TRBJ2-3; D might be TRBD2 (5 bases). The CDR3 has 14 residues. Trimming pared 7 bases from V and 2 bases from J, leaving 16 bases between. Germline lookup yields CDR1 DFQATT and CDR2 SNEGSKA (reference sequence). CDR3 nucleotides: TGCAGTGTCCCTCAGCGGCTAACCACAGATACGCAGTATTTT. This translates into CSVPQRLTTDTQYF.

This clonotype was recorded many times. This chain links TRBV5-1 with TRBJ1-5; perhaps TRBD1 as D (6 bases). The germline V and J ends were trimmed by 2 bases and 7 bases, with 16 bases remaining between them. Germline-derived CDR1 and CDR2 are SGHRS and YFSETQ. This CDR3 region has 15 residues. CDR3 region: CASSFSGEVGQPQHF. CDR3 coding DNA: TGCGCCAGCAGCTTCTCAGGGGAGGTCGGACAGCCCCAGCATTTT. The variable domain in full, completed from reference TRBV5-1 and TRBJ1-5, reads KAGVTQTPRYLIKTRGQQVTLSCSPISGHRSVSWYQQTPGQGLQFLFEYFSETQRNKGNFPGRFSGRQFSNSRSEMNVSTLELGDSALYLCASSFSGEVGQPQHFGDGTRLSIL.

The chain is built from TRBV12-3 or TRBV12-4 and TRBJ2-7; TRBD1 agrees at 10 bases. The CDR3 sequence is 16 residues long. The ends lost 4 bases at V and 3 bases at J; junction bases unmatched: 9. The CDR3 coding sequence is TGTGCCAGCAGTTCACTGACAGGGGGCCGGGGCTACGAGCAGTACTTC. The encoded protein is CASSSLTGGRGYEQYF.

The CDR3 region is CSARRDYTEAFF. Here the CDR3 DNA reads TGCAGTGCTAGGCGCGACTACACTGAAGCTTTCTTT. The genes are TRBV20-1 and TRBJ1-1; no clear D gene. Trimming pared 3 bases from V and 3 bases from J, leaving 8 bases between. CDR3 length: 12 residues. Germline V gene data show CDR1 as DFQATT and CDR2 as SNEGSKA (reference sequence).

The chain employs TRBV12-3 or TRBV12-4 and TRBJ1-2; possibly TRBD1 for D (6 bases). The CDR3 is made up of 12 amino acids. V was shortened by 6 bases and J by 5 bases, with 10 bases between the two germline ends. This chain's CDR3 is CASSQGRYGYTF. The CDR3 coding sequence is TGTGCCAGCAGCCAGGGGCGGTATGGCTACACCTTC.

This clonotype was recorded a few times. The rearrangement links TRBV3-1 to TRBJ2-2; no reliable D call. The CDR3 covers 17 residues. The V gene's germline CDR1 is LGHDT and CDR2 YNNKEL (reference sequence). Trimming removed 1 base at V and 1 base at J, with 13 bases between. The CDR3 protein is CASSQGRSSQNTGELFF. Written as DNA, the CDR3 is TGTGCCAGCAGCCAAGGCCGATCATCACAGAACACCGGGGAGCTGTTTTTT.

CDR3 in amino acids: CASSLASHTGQPQHF. DNA for the CDR3: TGTGCCAGCAGCTTAGCGAGCCATACAGGGCAGCCCCAGCATTTT. The rearrangement links TRBV7-2 to TRBJ1-5, with D perhaps TRBD1 (6 bases). Trimming cost V 0 bases and J 7 bases, with 13 bases left between them. The CDR3 contains 15 residues. Germline assignment: CDR1 SGHTA and CDR2 FQGNSA. Complete variable domain (other parts from reference TRBV7-2 and TRBJ1-5): GAGVSQSPSNKVTEKGKDVELRCDPISGHTALYWYRQSLGQGLEFLIYFQGNSAPDKSGLPSDRFSAERTGGSVSTLTIQRTQQEDSAVYLCASSLASHTGQPQHFGDGTRLSIL.

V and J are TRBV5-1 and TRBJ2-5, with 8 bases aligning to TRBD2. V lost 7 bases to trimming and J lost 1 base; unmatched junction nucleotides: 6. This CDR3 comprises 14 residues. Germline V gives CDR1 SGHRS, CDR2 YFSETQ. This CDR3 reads CASSSGGLQETQYF. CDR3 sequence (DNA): TGCGCCAGCTCGAGCGGGGGCCTCCAAGAGACCCAGTACTTC.

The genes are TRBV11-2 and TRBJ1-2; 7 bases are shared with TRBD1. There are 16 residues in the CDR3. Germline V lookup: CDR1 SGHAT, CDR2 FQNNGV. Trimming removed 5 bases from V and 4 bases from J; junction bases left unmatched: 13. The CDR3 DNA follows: TGTGCCAGCAGCCCGTATCTTCCAGGGGGTGGCTATGGCTACACCTTC. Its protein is CASSPYLPGGGYGYTF.

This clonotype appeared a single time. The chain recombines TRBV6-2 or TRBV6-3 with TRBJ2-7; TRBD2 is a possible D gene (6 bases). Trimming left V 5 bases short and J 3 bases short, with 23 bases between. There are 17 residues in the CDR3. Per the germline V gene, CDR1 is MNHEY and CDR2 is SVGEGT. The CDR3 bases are TGTGCCAGCAGTCGCCCGACTAGGGACGGGAATTACTACGAGCAGTACTTC. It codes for CASSRPTRDGNYYEQYF.

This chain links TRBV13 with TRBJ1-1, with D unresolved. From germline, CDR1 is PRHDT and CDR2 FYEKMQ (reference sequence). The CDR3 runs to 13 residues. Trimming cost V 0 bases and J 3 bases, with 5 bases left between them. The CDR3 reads CASSLGKYTEAFF. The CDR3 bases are TGTGCCAGCAGCTTAGGGAAGTACACTGAAGCTTTCTTT.

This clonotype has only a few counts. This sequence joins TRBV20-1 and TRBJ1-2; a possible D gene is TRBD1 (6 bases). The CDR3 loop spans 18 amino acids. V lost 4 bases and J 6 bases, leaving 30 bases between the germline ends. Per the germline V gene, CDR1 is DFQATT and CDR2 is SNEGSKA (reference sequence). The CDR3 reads CSATPMPFGSRGLHGYTF. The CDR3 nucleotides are TGCAGTGCTACACCAATGCCTTTTGGGTCCAGGGGATTACATGGCTACACCTTC.

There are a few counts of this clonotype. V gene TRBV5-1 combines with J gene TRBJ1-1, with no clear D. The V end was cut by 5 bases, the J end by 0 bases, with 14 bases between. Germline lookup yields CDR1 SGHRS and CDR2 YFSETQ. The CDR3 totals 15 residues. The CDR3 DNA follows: TGCGCCAGCAGGCGGGGTTTGGCTATGAACACTGAAGCTTTCTTT. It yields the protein CASRRGLAMNTEAFF. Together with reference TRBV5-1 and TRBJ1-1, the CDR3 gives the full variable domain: KAGVTQTPRYLIKTRGQQVTLSCSPISGHRSVSWYQQTPGQGLQFLFEYFSETQRNKGNFPGRFSGRQFSNSRSEMNVSTLELGDSALYLCASRRGLAMNTEAFFGQGTRLTVV.

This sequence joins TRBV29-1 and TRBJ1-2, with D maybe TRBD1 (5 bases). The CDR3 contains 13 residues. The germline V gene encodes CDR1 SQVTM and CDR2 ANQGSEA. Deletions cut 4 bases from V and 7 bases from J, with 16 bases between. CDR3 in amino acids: CSVVPQAPGGYTF. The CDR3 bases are TGCAGCGTTGTACCACAGGCCCCTGGTGGCTACACCTTC.